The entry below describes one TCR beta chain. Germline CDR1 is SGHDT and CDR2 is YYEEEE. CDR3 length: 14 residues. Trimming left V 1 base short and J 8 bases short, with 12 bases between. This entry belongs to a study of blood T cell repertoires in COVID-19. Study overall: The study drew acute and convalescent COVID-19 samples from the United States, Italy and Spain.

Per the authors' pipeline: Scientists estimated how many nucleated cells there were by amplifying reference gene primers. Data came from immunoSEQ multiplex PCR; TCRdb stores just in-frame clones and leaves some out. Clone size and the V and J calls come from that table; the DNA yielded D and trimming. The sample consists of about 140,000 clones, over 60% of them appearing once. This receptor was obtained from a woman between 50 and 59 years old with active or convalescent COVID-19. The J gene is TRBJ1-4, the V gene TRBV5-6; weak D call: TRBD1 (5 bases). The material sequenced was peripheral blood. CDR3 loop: CASSLQQAGEKLFF. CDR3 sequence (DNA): TGTGCCAGCAGCTTGCAACAGGCAGGAGAAAAACTGTTTTTT.